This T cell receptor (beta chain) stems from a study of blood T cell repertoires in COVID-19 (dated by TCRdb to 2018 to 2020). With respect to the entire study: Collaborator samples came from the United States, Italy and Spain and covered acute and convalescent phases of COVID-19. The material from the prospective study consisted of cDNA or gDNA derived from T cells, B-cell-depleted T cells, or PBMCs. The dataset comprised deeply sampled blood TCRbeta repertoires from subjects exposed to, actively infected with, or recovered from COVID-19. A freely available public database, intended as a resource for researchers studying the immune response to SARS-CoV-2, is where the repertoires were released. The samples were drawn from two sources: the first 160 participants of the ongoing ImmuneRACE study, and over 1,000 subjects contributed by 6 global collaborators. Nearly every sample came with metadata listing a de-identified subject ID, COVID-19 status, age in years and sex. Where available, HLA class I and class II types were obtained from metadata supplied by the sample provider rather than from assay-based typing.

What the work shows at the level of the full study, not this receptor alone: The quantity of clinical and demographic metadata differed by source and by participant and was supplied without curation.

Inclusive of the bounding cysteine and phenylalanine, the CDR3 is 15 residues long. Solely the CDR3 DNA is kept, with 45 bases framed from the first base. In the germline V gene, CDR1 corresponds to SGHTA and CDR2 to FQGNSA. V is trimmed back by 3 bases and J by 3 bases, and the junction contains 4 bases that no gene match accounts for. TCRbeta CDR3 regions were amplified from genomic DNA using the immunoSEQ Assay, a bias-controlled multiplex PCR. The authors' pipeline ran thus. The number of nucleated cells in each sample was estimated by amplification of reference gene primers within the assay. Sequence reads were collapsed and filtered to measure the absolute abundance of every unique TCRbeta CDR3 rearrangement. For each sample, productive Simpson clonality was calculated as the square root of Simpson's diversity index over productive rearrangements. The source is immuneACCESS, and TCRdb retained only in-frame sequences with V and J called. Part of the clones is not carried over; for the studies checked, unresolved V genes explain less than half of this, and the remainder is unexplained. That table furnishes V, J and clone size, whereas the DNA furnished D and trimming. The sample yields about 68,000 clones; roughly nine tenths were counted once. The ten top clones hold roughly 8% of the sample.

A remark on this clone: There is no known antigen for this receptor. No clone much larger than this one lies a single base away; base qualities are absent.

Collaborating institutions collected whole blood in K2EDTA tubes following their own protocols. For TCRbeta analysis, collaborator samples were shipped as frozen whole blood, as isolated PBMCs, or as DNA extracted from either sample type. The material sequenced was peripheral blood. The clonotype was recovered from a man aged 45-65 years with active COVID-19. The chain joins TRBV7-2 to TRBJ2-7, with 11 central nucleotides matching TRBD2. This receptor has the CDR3 CASSLDTSGGYEQYF. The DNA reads TGTGCCAGCAGCTTGGACACTAGCGGGGGCTACGAGCAGTACTTC. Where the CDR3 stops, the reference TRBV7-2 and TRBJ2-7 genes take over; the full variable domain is GAGVSQSPSNKVTEKGKDVELRCDPISGHTALYWYRQSLGQGLEFLIYFQGNSAPDKSGLPSDRFSAERTGGSVSTLTIQRTQQEDSAVYLCASSLDTSGGYEQYFGPGTRLTVT.